This T cell receptor (beta chain) was identified during a study of blood T cell repertoires in COVID-19. For the study at large: T cells, B-cell-depleted T cells, or PBMCs supplied cDNA or gDNA.

Trimming cost V 5 bases and J 0 bases; bases outside gene matches: 6. CDR1 is MNHEY, CDR2 SMNVEV, per germline (reference sequence). The CDR3 length is 15 residues. Repertoires were generated with immunoSEQ multiplex PCR, while TCRdb's copy carries only in-frame clones and drops some. The top ten hold roughly 4% of the sample, which has some 330,000 clones, over 75% seen once. The clonotype originates from a woman aged 50 to 60 with active or convalescent COVID-19. This rearrangement joins TRBV27 to TRBJ1-1, with TRBD1 matching 7 bases. The sample comprised peripheral blood. The CDR3 reads CASSQWDSLNTEAFF. The CDR3 DNA reads TGTGCCAGCAGTCAGTGGGACAGCCTGAACACTGAAGCTTTCTTT.